This T cell receptor (beta chain) stems from a study of neurological immune-mediated disorders. Whole-study results and caveats: In HTLV-1-associated myelopathy, TCR clonal expansion was greatest, and in multiple sclerosis it was least, below healthy controls.

Concerning this clonotype: Antigen specificity is unknown.

Sorted libraries drew on 850,000 to 1,000,000 CD4+ or CD8+ T cells. The cDNA was synthesized by 5'RACE incorporating 10-nucleotide random UMIs. Using its own MiXCR run on the 5' RACE reads, TCRdb lists one record per CDR3 protein. The table shows a few thousand distinct CDR3 sequences, with about 22% occurring only once. V lost 4 bases and J lost 4; bases outside the gene matches: 0. The CDR3 length is 13 residues. Per the germline V gene, CDR1 is KGHDR and CDR2 is SFDVKD. This clonotype was obtained from a woman aged 55-75 years with HTLV-1-associated myelopathy (HAM/TSP). V usage is TRBV24-1 and J usage is TRBJ1-1; 9 bases line up with TRBD1. Sequencing was carried out using CD8+ T cells from blood. CDR3 in amino acids: CATSETGGTEAFF. The CDR3 bases are TGTGCCACCAGTGAGACAGGGGGCACTGAAGCTTTCTTT.